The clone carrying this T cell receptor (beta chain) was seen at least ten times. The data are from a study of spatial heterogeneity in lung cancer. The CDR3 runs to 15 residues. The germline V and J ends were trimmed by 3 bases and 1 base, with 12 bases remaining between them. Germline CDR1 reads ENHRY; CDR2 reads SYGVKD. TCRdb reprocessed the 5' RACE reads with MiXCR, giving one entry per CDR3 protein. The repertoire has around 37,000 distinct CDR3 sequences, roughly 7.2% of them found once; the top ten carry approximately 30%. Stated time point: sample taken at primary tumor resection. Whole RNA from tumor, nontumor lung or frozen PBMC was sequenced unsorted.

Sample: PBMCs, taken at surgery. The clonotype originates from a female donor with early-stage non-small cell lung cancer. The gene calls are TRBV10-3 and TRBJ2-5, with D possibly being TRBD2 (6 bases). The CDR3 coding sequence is TGTGCCATCAGTGATTACGGGGGTCGCCAAGAGACCCAGTACTTC. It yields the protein CAISDYGGRQETQYF.